These 19 T cell receptor beta chains came from one sample sequenced in a study of technical replicates of blood from several donors. TCRdb keeps only in-frame clones here, not all; method: immunoSEQ multiplex PCR. The table shows some 93,000 clones, with 95% occurring only once. Sequencing was carried out using T cells isolated from PBMCs. The receptor set was obtained from a human donor in good health.

The V gene is TRBV11-2, the J gene TRBJ1-2; 8 nucleotides align to TRBD1. Per the germline V gene, CDR1 is SGHAT and CDR2 is FQNNGV. Trimming took 5 bases from V and 8 from J; bases not matched to a gene: 19. The CDR3 contains 17 residues. CDR3 nucleotide sequence: TGTGCCAGCAGCCCTTATTCCGTCGGACAGGGAGGAAGAGGCTACACCTTC. Protein: CASSPYSVGQGGRGYTF.

The genes are TRBV5-1 and TRBJ2-7; 7 positions match TRBD1. Germline loops: CDR1 SGHRS, CDR2 YFSETQ. With 6 bases clipped from V and 0 bases from J, the junction kept 3 bases outside the gene matches. The CDR3 spans 13 residues. The CDR3 sequence: CASMGTASYEQYF. Written as DNA, the CDR3 is TGCGCCAGCATGGGGACAGCCTCCTACGAGCAGTACTTC.

This chain links TRBV5-1 with TRBJ1-2, with 8 bases identical to TRBD1. The V segment lost 6 bases and the J segment 5 bases; nucleotides outside the gene matches: 3. The CDR3 length is 12 residues. Germline CDR1 is SGHRS and CDR2 is YFSETQ. In DNA form, the CDR3 reads TGCGCCAGCAAGGACAGGGCTTATGGCTACACCTTC. Its protein product is CASKDRAYGYTF.

The chain carries TRBV28 and TRBJ1-1; the D gene is possibly TRBD1 (5 bases). CDR3 length: 17 amino acids. Germline V lookup: CDR1 MDHEN, CDR2 SYDVKM. V was shortened by 5 bases and J by 6 bases, with 25 bases between the two germline ends. Here the CDR3 reads CASSVVLGASNAPEAFF. The CDR3 nucleotides read TGTGCCAGCAGTGTCGTCCTAGGGGCCAGCAATGCCCCTGAAGCTTTCTTT.

The V gene is TRBV28, the J gene TRBJ1-1; weak D call: TRBD1 (5 bases). The germline V gene encodes CDR1 MDHEN and CDR2 SYDVKM. This CDR3 spans 18 amino acids. The V end lost 6 bases, the J end lost 0 bases, and 23 bases lay between the germline ends. The CDR3 DNA reads as TGTGCCAGCAGCTCGCCGGCGGGGCGTACTCCCATGAACACTGAAGCTTTCTTT. The encoded protein is CASSSPAGRTPMNTEAFF.

The rearrangement joins TRBV6-5 to TRBJ1-1; D may be TRBD1 (6 bases). V was clipped by 0 bases and J by 4 bases, with 12 bases between them. This CDR3 contains 15 residues. Germline lookup yields CDR1 MNHEY and CDR2 SVGAGI. The CDR3 reads CASSYSLQGITEAFF. CDR3 in DNA: TGTGCCAGCAGTTACTCACTTCAGGGGATCACTGAAGCTTTCTTT.

CDR3 bases: TGTGCCAGCAGATCTAAGGGACTAGGGTCCAATGAGCAGTTCTTC. This encodes CASRSKGLGSNEQFF. The rearrangement uses TRBV7-2 and TRBJ2-1; the match to TRBD2 covers 8 bases. CDR1 is SGHTA, CDR2 FQGNSA, per germline. This CDR3 is built from 15 residues. V shed 6 bases and J 6 bases; nucleotides not matched to a gene: 10.

This chain joins TRBV10-1 and TRBJ2-1; D may be TRBD2 (5 bases). Trimming pared 5 bases from V and 10 bases from J, leaving 15 bases between. Germline CDR1 reads WNHNN; CDR2 reads SYGVQD (reference sequence). The CDR3 runs 13 residues. CDR3 protein: CASSPSPSGEQFF. The CDR3, as DNA: TGCGCCAGCAGTCCCTCTCCCAGCGGAGAGCAGTTCTTC.

This clone was observed once. CDR3 loop: CASSSGLAGGPGELFF. Written as DNA, the CDR3 is TGTGCCAGCAGCTCAGGACTAGCGGGAGGCCCCGGGGAGCTGTTTTTT. The rearrangement joins TRBV7-6 to TRBJ2-2; the match to TRBD2 covers 14 bases. The junction had 4 bases not matched to a gene; V was cut back by 4 bases and J by 6 bases. Germline lookup yields CDR1 SGHVS and CDR2 FNYEAQ. This CDR3 region has 16 residues.

The chain has TRBV6-1 and TRBJ2-3; unclear D gene. CDR3 length: 11 residues. V was pared by 6 bases and J by 7 bases, with 8 bases between. Germline CDR1 reads MNHNS; CDR2 reads SASEGT. CDR3 sequence: CASSLLNTQYF. In DNA form, the CDR3 reads TGTGCCAGCAGCTTACTTAATACGCAGTATTTT.

This clone was seen just once. The V gene is TRBV27, the J gene TRBJ1-1; no reliable D call. Between the trimmed V and J ends, which lost 6 bases and 3 bases, there was a span of 11 bases. In germline, CDR1 is MNHEY, CDR2 SMNVEV (reference sequence). The CDR3 spans 13 residues. In DNA form, the CDR3 reads TGTGCCAGCAGCCTTGGGCAGGACACTGAAGCTTTCTTT. It encodes CASSLGQDTEAFF.

For this clone: The germline gene is not matched at one end of the junction; a read error may be the cause. This chain uses TRBV7-9 with TRBJ2-2; D perhaps matches TRBD2 (6 bases). The germline V gene has CDR1 SEHNR and CDR2 FQNEAQ (reference sequence). The CDR3 is 15 residues long. The CDR3 loop reads CASSLAGSNTGGLFF. The DNA of the CDR3 is TGTGCCAGCAGCTTAGCAGGGTCGAACACCGGGGGGCTGTTTTTT. Filled out from reference TRBV7-9 and TRBJ2-2, the complete variable domain reads DTGVSQNPRHKITKRGQNVTFRCDPISEHNRLYWYRQTLGQGPEFLTYFQNEAQLEKSRLLSDRFSAERPKGSFSTLEIQRTEQGDSAMYLCASSLAGSNTGGLFFGEGSRLTVL.

The chain recombines TRBV5-6 with TRBJ2-3, with TRBD2 matching over 8 bases. The V gene end was trimmed by 2 bases and the J gene end by 8 bases; junction bases not matched to a gene: 7. This CDR3 has 14 residues. The germline V gene encodes CDR1 SGHDT and CDR2 YYEEEE. CDR3 nucleotide sequence: TGTGCCAGCAGCTTCGGGGGGGGAAGCGGTACGCAGTATTTT. Amino acid sequence: CASSFGGGSGTQYF.

The chain combines TRBV25-1 with TRBJ2-3; 12 nucleotides agree with TRBD2. Germline V gene sequence: CDR1 MGHDK, CDR2 SYGVNS. Trimming took 1 base from V and 8 from J; bases not matched to a gene: 4. This CDR3 contains 15 residues. The CDR3 spells CASSEFVLAGGTQYF. The CDR3 DNA follows: TGTGCCAGCAGTGAATTCGTACTAGCGGGGGGTACGCAGTATTTT.

This chain connects TRBV5-1 to TRBJ2-1; tentatively, D is TRBD1 (5 bases). This CDR3 is built from 15 residues. Germline values: CDR1 SGHRS, CDR2 YFSETQ. The V end lost 4 bases, the J end lost 2 bases, and 13 bases lay between the germline ends. This chain's CDR3 is CASSRDSVTYNEQFF. For the CDR3, the DNA is TGCGCCAGCAGCCGAGACAGCGTGACCTACAATGAGCAGTTCTTC.

CDR3 sequence (DNA): TGTGCCAGCAGTGGGAGGGGAATGAGACAGGGAGGTAACTACGAGCAGTACTTC. Its protein product is CASSGRGMRQGGNYEQYF. This chain joins TRBV6-1 and TRBJ2-7; possibly TRBD1 for D (7 bases). V gave up 4 bases and J gave up 3 bases, with 25 bases separating them. The germline CDR1 and CDR2 sequences are MNHNS and SASEGT. The CDR3 has 18 amino acids.

The chain uses TRBV4-1 and TRBJ2-2; tentative D call: TRBD1 (5 bases). The V gene lost 0 bases and the J gene lost 7 bases, with 6 bases spanning the gap. Germline V gene sequence: CDR1 MGHRA, CDR2 YSYEKL. This CDR3 has 13 amino acids. Here the CDR3 reads CASSQDRGGELFF. The CDR3 nucleotides read TGCGCCAGCAGCCAAGATAGGGGCGGGGAGCTGTTTTTT.

The chain uses TRBV7-6 and TRBJ2-1; TRBD1 matches at 9 bases. The CDR3 loop spans 15 amino acids. V was pared by 1 base and J by 10 bases, with 8 bases of the junction left unmatched. The V gene's germline CDR1 is SGHVS and CDR2 FNYEAQ. The CDR3 DNA reads as TGTGCCAGCAGCTTAGTGGGACAGGGCTCCGAGGAGCAGTTCTTC. Translated, it gives CASSLVGQGSEEQFF.

The genes are TRBV9 and TRBJ2-3; D is possibly TRBD2 (5 bases). V lost 0 bases and J lost 1, with 15 bases in between. Germline V gene data show CDR1 as SGDLS and CDR2 as YYNGEE. The length of the CDR3 is 17 residues. CDR3: CASSVATHFGGTDTQYF. CDR3 nucleotides: TGTGCCAGCAGCGTAGCTACTCATTTCGGGGGCACAGATACGCAGTATTTT.